This T cell receptor beta chain emerged from a study of cytomegalovirus exposure and HLA in healthy donors. Study summary: According to later analysis, the same platform produced the approximately 120 validation and several hundred first-cohort repertoires.

Profiling relied on immunoSEQ multiplex PCR, and the TCRdb table lists in-frame clones only, not all of them. The sample lists around 60,000 clones, 90% to 95% occurring once. Regarding this clone: Its cognate antigen is unknown.

Germline trimming cut 0 bases from V and 8 bases from J; bases unmatched to any gene: 4. Germline V gene data show CDR1 as MNHEY and CDR2 as SVGAGI. The CDR3 is made up of 15 amino acids. Study-level findings and limits: Listed as cytomegalovirus-associated were more than 150 TCR beta chains.

The specimen sequenced was PBMCs. The receptor was isolated from a young woman in good health and CMV-seronegative. The gene calls are TRBV6-5 and TRBJ1-6, with 7 positions matching TRBD1. CDR3 sequence reads: CASSYSPQGDSPLHF. The DNA of the CDR3 is TGTGCCAGCAGTTACTCTCCGCAGGGGGATTCACCCCTCCACTTT.